The clone carrying this TCR beta chain was picked up one time. Its specificity is not known. This entry belongs to a study of cytomegalovirus exposure and HLA in healthy donors. Turning to the study itself: Early on, a data release was issued that held approximately 92 million unique TCRs from HLA-typed donors. Genetic ancestry analysis placed around 76% of the roughly 400 donors that were genotyped in the Caucasian-associated cluster.

Researchers ran the PCR with 60 Vbeta and 13 Jbeta primers. The method was immunoSEQ multiplex PCR; TCRdb's version includes in-frame clones alone and lacks a portion of them. The data show about 140,000 clones, under 90% seen once. The ends were cut back, 1 base at V and 0 bases at J, with 11 bases in the middle. The germline V gene has CDR1 SGHDT and CDR2 YYEEEE. The CDR3 contains 15 residues. Regarding the study as a whole: Reported results showed that the classifier diagnosed cytomegalovirus status with high specificity and sensitivity.

The chain uses TRBV5-6 and TRBJ2-7; D remains ambiguous. This TCR derives from a man aged 35 to 55 in good health and CMV-seronegative. Material: PBMCs. The CDR3 nucleotides read TGTGCCAGCAGCTTGTGGTCGCTAAGCTCCTACGAGCAGTACTTC. The encoded protein is CASSLWSLSSYEQYF.